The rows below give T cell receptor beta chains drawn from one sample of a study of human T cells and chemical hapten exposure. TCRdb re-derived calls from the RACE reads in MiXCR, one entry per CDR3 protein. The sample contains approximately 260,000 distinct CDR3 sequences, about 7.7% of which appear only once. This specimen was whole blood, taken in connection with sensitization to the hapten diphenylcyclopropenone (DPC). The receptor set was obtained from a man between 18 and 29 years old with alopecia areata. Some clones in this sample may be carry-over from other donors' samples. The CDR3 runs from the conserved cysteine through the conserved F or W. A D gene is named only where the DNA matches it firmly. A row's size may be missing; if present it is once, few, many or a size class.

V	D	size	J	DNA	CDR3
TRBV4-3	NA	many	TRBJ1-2	TGCGCCAGCAGCCAAGATCCGGAACCGCTGGGAGGAGGCTACACCTTC	CASSQDPEPLGGGYTF
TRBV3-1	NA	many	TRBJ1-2	TGTGCCAGCAGCCAAGACCAGGGGACGGGTGGCTACACCTTC	CASSQDQGTGGYTF
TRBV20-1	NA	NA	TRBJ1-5	TGCAGTGCTAGAGATAGATTTAGGGACGGAATAAATCAGCCCCAGCATTTT	CSARDRFRDGINQPQHF
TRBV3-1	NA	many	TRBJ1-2	TGTGCCAGCAGCCAAGGTGGAAGTCGGGACTATGGCTACACCTTC	CASSQGGSRDYGYTF
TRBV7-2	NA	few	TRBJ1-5	TGTGCCAGCAGCTCGGGACTTTATAGCAATCAGCCCCAGCATTTT	CASSSGLYSNQPQHF
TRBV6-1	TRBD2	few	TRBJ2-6	TGTGCCAGCAAGCGGACTAGCGACTCTGGGGCCAACGTCCTGACTTTC	CASKRTSDSGANVLTF
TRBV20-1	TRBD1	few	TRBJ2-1	TGCAGTACAATGCCCGGGGACAGGGATAACAATGAGCAGTTCTTC	CSTMPGDRDNNEQFF
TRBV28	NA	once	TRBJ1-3	TGTGCCGGCAGCCGGCGGGCTGGAAACACCATATATTTT	CAGSRRAGNTIYF
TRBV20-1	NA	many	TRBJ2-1	TGCAGTGCTAGAGGACCGGGATTCACCAACAATGAGCAGTTCTTC	CSARGPGFTNNEQFF
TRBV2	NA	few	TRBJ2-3	TGTGCCAGCAGCGTCTCGCAGGGACTGGGCACAGATACGCAGTATTTT	CASSVSQGLGTDTQYF
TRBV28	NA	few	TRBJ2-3	TGTGCCAGCAGTTTGCTAGGGCCGCTTACCCCAGATACGCAGTATTTT	CASSLLGPLTPDTQYF
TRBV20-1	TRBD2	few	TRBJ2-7	TGCAGTGCTAGGGGCCCGGGACTAGCGGGGGGGACCTACGAGCAGTACTTC	CSARGPGLAGGTYEQYF
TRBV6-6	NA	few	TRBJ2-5	TGTGCCAGCAGTTACTCGAGGGCAGACCAAGAGACCCAGTACTTC	CASSYSRADQETQYF
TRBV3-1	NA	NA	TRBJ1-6	TGTGCCAGCAGCCAAGGGGCAGGTGGCCATAATTCACCCCTCCACTTT	CASSQGAGGHNSPLHF
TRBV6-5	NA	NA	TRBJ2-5	TGTGCCAGCGCTCCCAGGTTCTCCGTCGAGACCCAGTACTTC	CASAPRFSVETQYF
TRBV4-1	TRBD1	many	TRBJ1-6	TGCGCCAGCAGCCAGGGCAGGGGGGCGAATTCACCCCTCCACTTT	CASSQGRGANSPLHF
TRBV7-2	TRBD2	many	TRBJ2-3	TGTGCCAGCAGCCCCAAGACTAGCGGGGTTAGGACGCAGTATTTT	CASSPKTSGVRTQYF
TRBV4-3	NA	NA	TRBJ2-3	TGCGCCAGCAGCCAAGAAGAACGGTACACAGATACGCAGTATTTT	CASSQEERYTDTQYF
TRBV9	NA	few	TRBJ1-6	TGTGCCAGCAGCGCCGGGACGGTGAATTCACCCCTCCACTTT	CASSAGTVNSPLHF
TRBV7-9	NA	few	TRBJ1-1	TGTGCCAGCAGTTGGGGTGGAGTAGGGACTGAAGCTTTCTTT	CASSWGGVGTEAFF
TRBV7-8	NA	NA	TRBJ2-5	TGTGCCAGCAGCTTAGTCCCAGCGGGCTCAGGAAAGACCCAGTACTTC	CASSLVPAGSGKTQYF
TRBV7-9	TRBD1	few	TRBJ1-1	TGTGCCAGCAGCGGACAGGGGGCGCGAACTGAAGCTTTCTTT	CASSGQGARTEAFF
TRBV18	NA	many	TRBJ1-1	TGTGCCAGCTCACCTTTGGCAACGGGCCCTGAAGCTTTCTTT	CASSPLATGPEAFF
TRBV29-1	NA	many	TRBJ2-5	TGCAGCGTTGAACTAGGGGAAGAGACCCAGTACTTC	CSVELGEETQYF
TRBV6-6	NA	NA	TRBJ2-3	TGTGCCAGCACCTACGGGGGAGAGGACGCAGATACGCAGTATTTT	CASTYGGEDADTQYF
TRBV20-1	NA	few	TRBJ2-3	TGCAGTGCTAGAGATCCGGCCCAAGTGGGAGATACGCAGTATTTT	CSARDPAQVGDTQYF
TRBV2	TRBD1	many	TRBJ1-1	TGTGCCGGCCTGGACAGGAGGAACACTGAAGCTTTCTTT	CAGLDRRNTEAFF
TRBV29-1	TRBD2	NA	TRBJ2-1	TGCAGCGTTGAGGGACTAGCGGGGGGCAGCTCCTACAATGAGCAGTTCTTC	CSVEGLAGGSSYNEQFF
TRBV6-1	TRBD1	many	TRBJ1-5	TGTGCCAGCAGTGATGCCGACAGGGGCAATCAGCCCCAGCATTTT	CASSDADRGNQPQHF
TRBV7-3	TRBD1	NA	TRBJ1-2	TGTGCCAGCAGCTTAAATCCCGCTGGACAGGAAACTAACTATGGCTACACCTTC	CASSLNPAGQETNYGYTF
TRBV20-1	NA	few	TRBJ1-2	TGCAGTGCTCGAACAGTGTCTAACTATGGCTACACCTTC	CSARTVSNYGYTF
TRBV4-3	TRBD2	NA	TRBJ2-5	TGCGCCAGCAGCAAACTAGCGGGGGGGGAGACCCAGTACTTC	CASSKLAGGETQYF
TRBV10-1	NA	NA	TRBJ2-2	TGCGCCAGTCGCTATGGGTCCACCGGGGAGCTGTTTTTT	CASRYGSTGELFF
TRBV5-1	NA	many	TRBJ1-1	TGCGCCAGCAGCTCGGGACAAAACTCAGCTTTCTTT	CASSSGQNSAFF
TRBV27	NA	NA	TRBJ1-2	TGTGCCAGCGGAGGTGGCTACACCTTC	CASGGGYTF
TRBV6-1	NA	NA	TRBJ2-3	TGTGCCAGCAGTGCGGACATACTGGTTAGGACAGATACGCAGTATTTT	CASSADILVRTDTQYF
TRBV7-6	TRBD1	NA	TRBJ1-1	TGTGCCAGCAGCGCGACAGGGGGTAGCGACACTGAAGCTTTCTTT	CASSATGGSDTEAFF
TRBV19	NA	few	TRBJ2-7	TGTGCCAGTAGCCCAGGTTCCTTTAGCTCCTACGAGCAGTACTTC	CASSPGSFSSYEQYF
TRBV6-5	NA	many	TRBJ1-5	TGTGCCAGCAGCCACGGGGGCAGGGAAAAACAGCCCCAGCATTTT	CASSHGGREKQPQHF
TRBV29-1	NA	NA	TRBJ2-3	TGCAGCGTCGAGACAGGAGGGATAGATACGCAGTATTTT	CSVETGGIDTQYF
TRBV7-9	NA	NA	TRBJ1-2	TGTGCCAGCAGCTTAGGACAGCAGGATGGCTACACCTTC	CASSLGQQDGYTF
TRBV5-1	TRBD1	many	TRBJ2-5	TGCGCCAGCAGCATCGGGACAGGGGGCCCCGCACAGACCCAGTACTTC	CASSIGTGGPAQTQYF
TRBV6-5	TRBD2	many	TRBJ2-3	TGTGCCAGCAGTCGACTAGCTACTAGCACAGATACGCAGTATTTT	CASSRLATSTDTQYF
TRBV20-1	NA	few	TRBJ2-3	TGCAGTGCTAGTGACGCTACAGATACGCAGTATTTT	CSASDATDTQYF
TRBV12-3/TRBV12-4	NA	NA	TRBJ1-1	TGTGCCAGCAGTTTGCAGGGGCAAGGAACTGAAGCTTTCTTT	CASSLQGQGTEAFF
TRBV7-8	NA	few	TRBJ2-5	TGTGCCAGCAGCTTAGGGGGCATGACTGGGACCCAGTACTTC	CASSLGGMTGTQYF
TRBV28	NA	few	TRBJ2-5	TGTGCCAGCAGTAATGACAGGCCTCAAGAGACCCAGTACTTC	CASSNDRPQETQYF
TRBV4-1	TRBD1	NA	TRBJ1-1	TGCGCCAGCAGCCCTAGTCCCGGGACAGGGTTTAGGAACACTGAAGCTTTCTTT	CASSPSPGTGFRNTEAFF